These 13 T cell receptor beta chains originate from one sample sequenced in a study of response to subunit inactivated influenza vaccine. MiXCR, run by TCRdb on the RT-PCR reads, gives a single entry per CDR3 protein. The sample shows approximately 530,000 distinct CDR3 sequences, roughly 13% of them seen only once. The source material was PBMCs from blood, sampled roughly 6 weeks after vaccination. The receptors stem from a man aged 45-65 years who received an inactivated influenza vaccine.

The rearrangement links TRBV20-1 to TRBJ2-5, with D unresolved. V dropped 0 bases and J dropped 5 bases, with 7 bases sitting between them. The CDR3 sequence is 12 residues long. The germline V gene has CDR1 DFQATT and CDR2 SNEGSKA (reference sequence). The CDR3 DNA reads TGCAGTGCTAGAGAGGTTGGGGAGACCCAGTACTTC. This codes for CSAREVGETQYF.

A remark on this clonotype: At one boundary the junction diverges from the germline segment, which might be a read error. This chain connects TRBV4-1 to TRBJ2-5; D remains unclear. CDR3 length: 15 residues. Germline V gene lookup returns CDR1 MGHRA and CDR2 YSYEKL. CDR3 nucleotides: TGCACCAGCAGCCCCCCCGTGACGAATTCGGAGACCCAGTACTTC. It encodes CTSSPPVTNSETQYF.

This clonotype showed up just a few times. The CDR3 DNA follows: TGTGCCAGCAGTGACATAACTCTGGCCGGGACAGCCAACACTGAAGCTTTCTTT. This codes for CASSDITLAGTANTEAFF. This sequence joins TRBV2 and TRBJ1-1; 7 nucleotides agree with TRBD1. Per germline, CDR1 SNHLY and CDR2 FYNNEI. The CDR3 spans 18 residues. The V segment lost 3 bases and the J segment 2 bases; nucleotides outside the gene matches: 15.

The V gene is TRBV2, the J gene TRBJ2-1, with D hard to call. The CDR3 length is 14 residues. The germline V and J ends were trimmed by 4 bases and 0 bases, with 7 bases remaining between them. The germline gives CDR1 SNHLY, CDR2 FYNNEI. The CDR3 DNA is TGTGCCAGCAGTGGGGAAATCTCCTACAATGAGCAGTTCTTC. Translation: CASSGEISYNEQFF.

V and J are TRBV10-3 and TRBJ2-7; D perhaps matches TRBD2 (5 bases). The CDR3 extends over 16 amino acids. The V end lost 1 base, the J end lost 2 bases, and 15 bases lay between the germline ends. CDR1 is ENHRY and CDR2 is SYGVKD in the germline V gene. As DNA, the CDR3 is TGTGCCATCAGTGAGTTGGCAGGACTTGAGGCCTACGAGCAGTACTTC. The encoded protein is CAISELAGLEAYEQYF.

This clonotype has just a few counts. This chain links TRBV3-1 with TRBJ2-6; 14 bases are shared with TRBD2. This CDR3 region has 18 residues. Germline values: CDR1 LGHDT, CDR2 YNNKEL (reference sequence). V was clipped by 4 bases and J by 4 bases; unmatched bases: 6. CDR3 loop: CASSLWTSGGFGANVLTF. Here the CDR3 DNA reads TGTGCCAGCAGCCTTTGGACTAGCGGGGGGTTCGGGGCCAACGTCCTGACTTTC.

This CDR3 is CASSLAAENTEAFF. The CDR3 coding sequence is TGTGCCAGCAGCTTGGCCGCAGAAAACACTGAAGCTTTCTTT. The rearrangement links TRBV5-4 to TRBJ1-1; D is unresolved. The V gene lost 0 bases and the J gene lost 2 bases, with 8 bases spanning the gap. CDR3 size: 14 residues. CDR1 and CDR2 from the germline V gene are SGHNT and YYREEE (reference sequence).

The sample holds a few counts of this clonotype. The chain couples TRBV7-2 to TRBJ2-1; a possible D gene is TRBD2 (6 bases). Trimming stripped 6 bases from V and 1 base from J, with 16 bases between. Germline CDR1 and CDR2: SGHTA and FQGNSA. The CDR3 loop spans 16 amino acids. CDR3 loop: CASRSGGTVSYNEQFF. CDR3 DNA sequence: TGTGCCAGCAGGTCAGGCGGGACCGTTTCCTACAATGAGCAGTTCTTC.

The chain joins TRBV5-5 to TRBJ1-3; TRBD1 agrees at 8 bases. The CDR3 runs to 15 residues. Trimming cost V 2 bases and J 4 bases; bases outside gene matches: 5. Germline assignment: CDR1 SGHKS and CDR2 YYEKEE (reference sequence). The CDR3 bases are TGTGCCAGCAGCTTCCTACAGGGGGTCGGAAACACCATATATTTT. Protein: CASSFLQGVGNTIYF.

This clonotype was seen a handful of times. The rearrangement uses TRBV20-1 and TRBJ1-1; TRBD1 aligns across 7 bases. Germline CDR1 DFQATT, CDR2 SNEGSKA (reference sequence). This CDR3 has 17 amino acids. The trim removed 6 bases at V and 0 bases at J, leaving 16 bases unmatched. The CDR3 coding sequence is TGCAGTGCCCTGTCGAACAGGGGAAACAATATGAACACTGAAGCTTTCTTT. Amino acids: CSALSNRGNNMNTEAFF.

This clonotype was observed a handful of times. The V and J genes are TRBV10-3 and TRBJ2-1; 7 nucleotides align to TRBD1. CDR3 length equals 14 residues. The junction had 3 bases not matched to a gene; V was cut back by 7 bases and J by 0 bases. The V gene's germline CDR1 is ENHRY and CDR2 SYGVKD. CDR3 in DNA: TGTGCCATCAAAGGGGACAGCTCCTACAATGAGCAGTTCTTC. It codes for CAIKGDSSYNEQFF.

The chain joins TRBV7-9 to TRBJ2-5; D not resolved. This CDR3 is 15 amino acids long. The V gene lost 5 bases and the J gene lost 1 base, with 14 bases spanning the gap. CDR1 is SEHNR, CDR2 FQNEAQ, per germline (reference sequence). CDR3 protein: CASSKALLAQETQYF. CDR3 coding DNA: TGTGCCAGCAGCAAAGCTCTATTAGCCCAAGAGACCCAGTACTTC.

The genes are TRBV10-3 and TRBJ2-7; TRBD1 agrees at 7 bases. In germline, CDR1 is ENHRY, CDR2 SYGVKD. This CDR3 has 16 amino acids. J lost 0 bases, V lost 1 base, and 6 bases had no gene match. The CDR3 DNA reads TGTGCCATCAGTGAGTTCAGGGACAGAAACTCCTACGAGCAGTACTTC. This translates into CAISEFRDRNSYEQYF.